The present T cell receptor (beta chain) was sequenced within a study of T cell repertoires in cytomegalovirus infection. About the study: Selected CMV epitopes included recently identified HLA-C-restricted ones as well as well-studied HLA-B-restricted ones. Matching HLA type and CMV infection were both indicated by public TCR beta signatures.

Study-level results: The study found HLA-C-restricted CMV-specific TCR beta clonotypes dominating the ex vivo response. Of the TCR beta families, the public ones yielded a cumulative frequency that identified carriers of CMV plus the relevant HLA.

A note on this clonotype: Its antigen is not identified.

CDR3 length: 14 amino acids. The germline V gene encodes CDR1 LGHNA and CDR2 YNFKEQ. Trimming removed 5 bases from V and 5 bases from J, with 15 bases in between. TCRdb ran MiXCR on the reads and lists one entry per CDR3 protein. The sample includes fewer than 950,000 distinct CDR3 sequences, about 31% seen only once; the top ten take around 12%. This material consisted of cultured CD8+ T cells from PBMCs, taken from culture after CMV antigen stimulation. The TCR originated in a human donor in good health (CMV status not recorded). Some clones in this sample may be carry-over from other donors' samples. The V call is TRBV4-2, the J call TRBJ1-1; D gene unclear. CDR3 region: CASSLNLVGTEAFF. The CDR3 nucleotides are TGTGCCAGCAGCTTGAACCTTGTGGGGACTGAAGCTTTCTTT.